This TCR beta chain was retrieved from a study of sequential checkpoint blockade in melanoma. For the study at large: Patients were randomized 1:1 to nivolumab-then-ipilimumab or ipilimumab-then-nivolumab first-line. After both sequences, patients received maintenance nivolumab.

The treatment is: randomized to nivolumab then ipilimumab (arm A) or the reverse (arm B). Sequencing used immunoSEQ multiplex PCR; TCRdb keeps in-frame clones, though not all of them. The sample lists about 25,000 clones, more than 60% seen once, with roughly 20% in the top ten. The material sequenced was CD8+ T cells sorted from blood (inferred from file names), taken from a patient given nivolumab and ipilimumab in sequence. The clonotype was recovered from a human donor with melanoma.

CDR3 sequence: CASSPGTLGYEQYF. Written as DNA, the CDR3 is TGTGCCAGCAGCCCAGGGACACTGGGCTACGAGCAGTACTTC. This chain connects TRBV14 to TRBJ2-7; D is perhaps TRBD1 (6 bases). Trimming removed 4 bases at V and 3 bases at J, with 13 bases between. The CDR3 length is 14 residues. Germline V CDR1 and CDR2: SGHDN, FVKESK.